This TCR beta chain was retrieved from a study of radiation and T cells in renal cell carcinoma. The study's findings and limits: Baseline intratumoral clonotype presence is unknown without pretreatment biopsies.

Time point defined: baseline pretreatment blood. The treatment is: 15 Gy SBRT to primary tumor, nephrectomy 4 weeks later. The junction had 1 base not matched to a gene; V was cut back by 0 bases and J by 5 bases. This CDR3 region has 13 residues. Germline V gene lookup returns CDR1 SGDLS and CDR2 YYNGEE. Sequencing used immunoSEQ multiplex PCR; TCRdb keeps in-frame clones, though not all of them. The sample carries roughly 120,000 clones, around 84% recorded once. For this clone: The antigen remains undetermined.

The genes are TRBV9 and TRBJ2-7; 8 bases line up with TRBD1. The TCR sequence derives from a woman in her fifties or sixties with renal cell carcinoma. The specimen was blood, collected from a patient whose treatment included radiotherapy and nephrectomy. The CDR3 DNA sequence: TGTGCCAGCAGCGTAGGGACAGGGAACGAGCAGTACTTC. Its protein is CASSVGTGNEQYF.